This T cell receptor (beta chain) was captured by sequencing in a study of cytomegalovirus exposure and HLA in healthy donors (dated by TCRdb to 2017 to 2019). Turning to the overall study: According to an earlier analysis of a few hundred of the donors, about 179 million T cells yielded roughly 100 million unique TCR beta sequences and more than 250 Gb of sequence data. Five DR-DQ haplotypes were treated as single units for association and clustering because of strong linkage in the cohort. The aim of the study was to test whether cataloging public T cell receptors could identify signatures of past pathogen exposure. Alongside the repertoire data, information on donor age, sex, ethnicity and CMV serostatus was compiled. Among the roughly 430 genotyped donors, around 81% belonged to the genetic ancestry cluster associated with self-reported Caucasian donors. The study combined high-throughput TCR immunosequencing, statistical association of individual TCRs with disease status, and machine learning to predict cytomegalovirus infection status. An earlier analysis of 500 to 750 of the donors applied high-throughput TCR beta sequencing to assess whether each TCR beta V gene segment acted as functional or pseudogenic. Both class I and class II loci were covered by HLA typing, at four-digit resolution. The number of donors typed differed by locus, with roughly 620-630 for A, B, C, DRB1 and DQB1, 522 for DQA1, 600 to 610 for DPA1, and over 400 for DPB1. Among around 400 genotyped donors of the cohort, an average of about 240,000 unique TCR beta nucleotide sequences were sequenced per donor, 15% to 20% of them non-productive. All discovery cohort repertoires had been generated using a single sequencing platform. The T cell repertoires of 666 subjects were profiled by immunosequencing and related to cytomegalovirus serostatus. A later genetic analysis took genome-wide SNP genotypes for about 55% of the roughly 670 donors and used that subset as a discovery cohort. Roughly 300 gigabases of sequencing data and tens of millions of unique TCR sequences were included in an early release covering 500 to 750 HLA-typed donors. A later analysis re-analyzed previously published TCR beta repertoires from roughly 630 donors and added high-resolution HLA genotyping to study TCR occurrence patterns. Along with the approximately 670-subject first cohort, a separate validation cohort of over a hundred different subjects was used. Rather than drawing on any new phenotypic data, the later analysis identified candidate immune exposures from TCR beta sequences and the way those sequences occurred across donors.

V sheds 2 bases and J sheds 8 bases, leaving 22 bases between their ends. CDR3 length: 18 amino acids, cysteine to phenylalanine. Only the CDR3 part of the read is kept: 54 bases, read in frame from the first base. CDR1 and CDR2 are drawn from the germline V gene: LGHNA, YSLEER. Overall results and qualifications from the work: The only immune exposure information available for the cohort was CMV serostatus. A later analysis associated about 17,000 TCR beta sequences with specific HLA alleles at a false discovery rate of 0.05. A few of the identified cytomegalovirus-associated TCR beta chains were confirmed in vitro to be specific for cytomegalovirus antigens. The presence/absence analyses assumed that sequencing depth was roughly uniform across donors, and that assumption may not be true. A later analysis found that TCR association rates varied across HLA loci, with DRB1 alleles showing the most associated TCRs and HLA-C alleles the fewest. In a later analysis, most CMV-associated TCR beta chains were found to appear HLA-restricted, with HLA associations seemingly driven largely by CMV exposure. The study listed over 150 TCR beta chains as associated with cytomegalovirus. The authors suggested that the approach could potentially be extended to other disease states and immunological phenotypes. In an earlier analysis of about 550 of the donors, most TCR beta V segments were observed in productive rearrangements about 87% or about 30% of the time, broadly matching IMGT annotations. Because HLA typing was missing for some donors at each locus, association tests included only the typed subset. A further reported finding was that TCR beta sequences accurately predicted the HLA-A and HLA-B alleles for most subjects in the first cohort. When HLA alleles, especially DR and DQ, strongly co-occurred, TCR associations were difficult to assign to individual alleles. Compared with the roughly 670-donor mean, donors in an Asian-associated ancestry cluster had fewer N-insertions in productive TCRs, according to a later genetic analysis. A cluster of highly shared sequence variants was judged likely to be a technical artifact of the sequencing pipeline. Most TCR sequences were seen in very few donors, while some public TCRs were found in many individuals. Because the 87-base-pair reads could not distinguish some IMGT-functional V segments, including TRBV6-2 and TRBV6-3, those segments were excluded. In a later analysis, HLA-associated TCR beta chains were found to be more clonally expanded and to have lower generation probabilities than equally common non-associated chains. According to a later analysis, parvovirus B19, influenza, CMV and Epstein-Barr virus appeared linked to several top co-occurrence clusters. About 17 rarely observed V segments, including chromosome 9 orphons, were excluded from the earlier analysis of about 610 of the donors because counts were too low. In a later genetic analysis, a missense DCLRE1C variant was associated with V-gene and J-gene trimming of TCR beta chains, and the association was replicated in an independent cohort. In both the original and validation cohorts, the classifier was reported to diagnose cytomegalovirus status with high specificity and sensitivity. Only TCR beta chains were sequenced in this cohort, and the absence of alpha or paired-chain data limited detectable features. Linkage disequilibrium might explain the correlated functional status among segregating V segments, but an unknown experimental factor could not be excluded.

Turning to this clone: The specificity of this receptor is unknown. No base quality information exists; no much larger clone differs at one position.

In total, around 600 healthy bone marrow donors made up the cohort. At the time of sampling, all cohort members were nominally healthy, though unrecorded immune exposures were likely present. The donor was CMV seronegative and was included in the group of hundreds of seronegative cohort members. A peripheral blood sample was provided by each donor, and peripheral blood mononuclear cells were used for TCR beta sequencing. The Qiagen DNeasy Blood Extraction Kit was used to extract genomic DNA from the blood cell samples. Receptor libraries were prepared by the immunoSEQ multiplex PCR assay. The multiplex PCR relied on a mix of 60 forward primers for TCR Vbeta segments and 13 reverse primers for TCR Jbeta segments. A multiplex PCR assay on genomic DNA amplified the CDR3 region of rearranged TCR beta genes. Amplified TCR beta libraries were sequenced as 87-base-pair reads on the Illumina HiSeq System. The original methods were these. In a later analysis, 80 million or so unique TCR beta chains were counted across the roughly 670 repertoires, and approximately 9.9 million of these chains were shared by at least two donors. Raw reads were error-corrected and collapsed into unique sequences with a nearest-neighbor algorithm that merged closely related sequences to remove PCR and sequencing errors. Alignment of CDR3 sequences to IMGT reference sequences was used to assign V, D and J gene segments. For a sequence to be retained, a match of at least six nucleotides to both a V gene segment and a J gene segment was required. Rearrangements were classified as productive when the CDR3 lacked stop codons and remained in frame with V and J, and all other rearrangements were classified as non-productive. Following IMGT convention, CDR3 was defined as the stretch from the second conserved V-encoded cysteine to the conserved J-encoded phenylalanine. The earlier analysis of a few hundred of the donors excluded sequences that lacked an unambiguous match to a single V gene segment. In an earlier analysis of almost 600 of the donors, a V segment was called functional when productive rearrangements were above 56.7%, and segregating when the standard deviation between donors exceeded 5%. To diagnose cytomegalovirus status from the catalog of TCR beta chain sequences, a statistical classification framework was built. In a later analysis, TCR nucleotide sequences were compared against IMGT/GENE-DB human TR gene sequences so that V and J genes could be assigned. Using the TCRdist pipeline, a later analysis assigned CDR3 sequences along with most-parsimonious VDJ recombination scenarios. In a later analysis, every TCR beta chain was defined by the combination of its CDR3 amino acid sequence and its V-gene family, and reads without a unique V-gene family were dropped. In a later analysis, approximately 640 highly shared, low-generation-probability nucleotide sequences were removed to address suspected cross-contamination and a sequencing artifact. For each public chain, a later analysis derived a clonal expansion index from normalized ranks of inferred template counts within each repertoire. In a later analysis, generation probabilities were computed with a VDJ recombination model fitted to out-of-frame rearrangements, and the resulting probabilities were checked against IGoR. In a later analysis, TCR-TCR, TCR-HLA and TCR-CMV co-occurrence was scored with hypergeometric tests, and a repertoire-size bias correction was applied to TCR pairs. A later analysis estimated false discovery rates by permuting HLA or CMV assignments 20 times. In a later analysis, co-occurring TCRs were grouped using DBSCAN, and TCRdist sequence similarity was added for clustering within HLA-allele-positive subsets. For co-occurrence clustering, repertoires with fewer than 30,000 or more than 120,000 public chains were excluded, along with about five repertoires with anomalous nucleotide sharing. In TCRdb, the immuneACCESS table is reduced to in-frame sequences with V and J assigned. These tables do not hold every clone; where another copy was compared, an unresolved V gene accounts for under half, and the others remain unexplained. The V and J calls and the clone size are those of that table, but D and trimming were determined from the DNA. In all, the sample holds under 200,000 clones, and 65% to 80% of those were seen once. The ten biggest clones cover about 4.5% of the sample.

Sequenced input: PBMCs. This receptor chain uses TRBV4-3 and TRBJ1-6; TRBD1 might be the D gene, on 5 matching bases. This clonotype was sampled from a man between 35 and 55 years old in good health and CMV-seronegative. The nucleotide sequence is TGCGCCAGCAGCCAATTTCTCGACAGCTCCTTTTTGGATTCACCCCTCCACTTT. Its translation is CASSQFLDSSFLDSPLHF.